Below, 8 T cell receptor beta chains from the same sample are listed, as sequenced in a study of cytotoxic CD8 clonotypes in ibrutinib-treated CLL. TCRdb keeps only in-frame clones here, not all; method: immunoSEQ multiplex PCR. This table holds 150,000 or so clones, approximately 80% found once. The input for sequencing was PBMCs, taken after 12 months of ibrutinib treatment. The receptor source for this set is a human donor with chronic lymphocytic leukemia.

CDR3 loop: CASSFVFLPRTGGDTDTQYF. For the CDR3, the DNA is TGTGCCAGCAGTTTCGTTTTTCTCCCGAGGACAGGGGGGGACACAGATACGCAGTATTTT. The rearrangement joins TRBV27 to TRBJ2-3, with 10 bases matching TRBD1. Germline CDR1 is MNHEY and CDR2 is SMNVEV (reference sequence). Trimming cost V 3 bases and J 2 bases; bases outside gene matches: 17. The CDR3 consists of 20 residues.

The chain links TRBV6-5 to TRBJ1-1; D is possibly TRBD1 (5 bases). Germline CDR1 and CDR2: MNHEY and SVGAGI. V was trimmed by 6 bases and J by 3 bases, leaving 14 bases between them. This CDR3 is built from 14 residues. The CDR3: CASSPPEGYTEAFF. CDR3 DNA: TGTGCCAGCAGCCCCCCTGAGGGGTACACTGAAGCTTTCTTT.

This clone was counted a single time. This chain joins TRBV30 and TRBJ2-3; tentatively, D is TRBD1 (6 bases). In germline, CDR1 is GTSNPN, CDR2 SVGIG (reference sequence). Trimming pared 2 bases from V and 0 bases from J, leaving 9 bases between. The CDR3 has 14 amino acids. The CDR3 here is CAWSRDRSTDTQYF. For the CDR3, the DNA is TGTGCCTGGAGTCGAGACAGGAGCACAGATACGCAGTATTTT.

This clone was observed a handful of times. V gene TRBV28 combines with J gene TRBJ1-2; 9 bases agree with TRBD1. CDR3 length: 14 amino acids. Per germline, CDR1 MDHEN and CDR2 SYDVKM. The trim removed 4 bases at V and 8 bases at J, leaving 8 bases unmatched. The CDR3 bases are TGTGCCAGCAGTTCGGGACAGGGAAATCTCGGCTACACCTTC. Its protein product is CASSSGQGNLGYTF.

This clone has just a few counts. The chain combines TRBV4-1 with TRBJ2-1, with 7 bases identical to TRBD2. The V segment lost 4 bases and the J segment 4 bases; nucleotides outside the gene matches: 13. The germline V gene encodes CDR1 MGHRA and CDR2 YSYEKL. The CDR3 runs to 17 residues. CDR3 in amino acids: CASSPLGLSGDYNEQFF. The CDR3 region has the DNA TGCGCCAGCAGCCCCCTAGGCCTCAGCGGGGATTACAATGAGCAGTTCTTC.

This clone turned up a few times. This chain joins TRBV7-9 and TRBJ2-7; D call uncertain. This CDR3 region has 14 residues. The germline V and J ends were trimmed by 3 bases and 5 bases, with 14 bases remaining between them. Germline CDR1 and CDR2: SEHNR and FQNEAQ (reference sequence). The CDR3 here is CASSFLAGVDEQYF. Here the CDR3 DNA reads TGTGCCAGCAGCTTCCTCGCTGGAGTGGACGAGCAGTACTTC.

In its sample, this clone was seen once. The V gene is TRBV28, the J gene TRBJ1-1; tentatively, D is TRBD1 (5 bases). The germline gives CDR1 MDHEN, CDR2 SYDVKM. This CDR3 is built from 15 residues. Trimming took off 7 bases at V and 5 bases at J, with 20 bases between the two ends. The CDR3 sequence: CASNEFPSRETEAFF. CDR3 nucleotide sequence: TGTGCCAGCAACGAATTCCCGTCCAGGGAGACTGAAGCTTTCTTT.

The CDR3 nucleotides are TGTGCCAGCAGCTTCCTCCGGGACAGGGGATTGGGCTACACCTTC. It translates to CASSFLRDRGLGYTF. The chain carries TRBV7-9 and TRBJ1-2; TRBD1 aligns across 10 bases. The CDR3 length is 15 residues. Germline V gene data show CDR1 as SEHNR and CDR2 as FQNEAQ (reference sequence). V lost 3 bases and J lost 8; bases outside the gene matches: 9.